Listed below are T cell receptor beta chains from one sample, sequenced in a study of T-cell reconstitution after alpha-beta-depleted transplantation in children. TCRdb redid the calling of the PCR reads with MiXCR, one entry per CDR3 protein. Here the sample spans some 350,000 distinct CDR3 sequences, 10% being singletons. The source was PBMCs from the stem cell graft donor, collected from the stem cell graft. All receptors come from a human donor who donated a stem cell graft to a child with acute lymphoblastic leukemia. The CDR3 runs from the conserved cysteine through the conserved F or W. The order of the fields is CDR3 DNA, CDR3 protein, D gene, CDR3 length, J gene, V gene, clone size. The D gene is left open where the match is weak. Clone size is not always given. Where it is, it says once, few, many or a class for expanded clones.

CDR3nt: TGCGCCAGCAGTCAGCCCGGGGCTAGCGCTAACCGCGGCACCGGGGAGCTGTTTTTT; CDR3aa: CASSQPGASANRGTGELFF; d_gene: -; len: 19; j_gene: TRBJ2-2; v_gene: TRBV23-1; abundance: -
CDR3nt: TGCGCCAGCAGCTGGGACAGGAGTAGGGAAAAACTGTTTTTT; CDR3aa: CASSWDRSREKLFF; d_gene: TRBD1; len: 14; j_gene: TRBJ1-4; v_gene: TRBV4-3; abundance: few
CDR3nt: TGTGCCAGCAGGTACAGGGGGGGCTCCTACGAGCAGTACTTC; CDR3aa: CASRYRGGSYEQYF; d_gene: -; len: 14; j_gene: TRBJ2-7; v_gene: TRBV5-8; abundance: -
CDR3nt: TGTGCCAGCAGCTTAAGGCTGGGGCAAGCTGAGCAGTTCTTC; CDR3aa: CASSLRLGQAEQFF; d_gene: -; len: 14; j_gene: TRBJ2-1; v_gene: TRBV7-9; abundance: few
CDR3nt: TGCAGTGCTAGTCCAGGGGCTCGCAATCAGCCCCAGCATTTT; CDR3aa: CSASPGARNQPQHF; d_gene: -; len: 14; j_gene: TRBJ1-5; v_gene: TRBV20-1; abundance: many
CDR3nt: TGTGCCAGCAGCCAAGTAGGAACAATCTACAATGAGCAGTTCTTC; CDR3aa: CASSQVGTIYNEQFF; d_gene: -; len: 15; j_gene: TRBJ2-1; v_gene: TRBV4-2; abundance: few
CDR3nt: TGCGCCAGCAGGGTTTCAGCCGCCTCTGGAAACACCATATATTTT; CDR3aa: CASRVSAASGNTIYF; d_gene: -; len: 15; j_gene: TRBJ1-3; v_gene: TRBV5-1; abundance: many
CDR3nt: TGTGCCAGCAGTGAGGGGAGCCACACTGAAGCTTTCTTT; CDR3aa: CASSEGSHTEAFF; d_gene: -; len: 13; j_gene: TRBJ1-1; v_gene: TRBV27; abundance: -
CDR3nt: TGTGCCAGCTCACCTCTAGCGGGAGGGTTAGACAATGAGCAGTTCTTC; CDR3aa: CASSPLAGGLDNEQFF; d_gene: TRBD2; len: 16; j_gene: TRBJ2-1; v_gene: TRBV18; abundance: -
CDR3nt: TGTGCCAGCAGTCGTCCAGATATGAACACTGAAGCTTTCTTT; CDR3aa: CASSRPDMNTEAFF; d_gene: -; len: 14; j_gene: TRBJ1-1; v_gene: TRBV27; abundance: few
CDR3nt: TGCGCCAGCAGCCAAGAAATTCTAGCGGGAGGGCCTCATGAGCAGTTCTTC; CDR3aa: CASSQEILAGGPHEQFF; d_gene: TRBD2; len: 17; j_gene: TRBJ2-1; v_gene: TRBV4-1; abundance: many
CDR3nt: TGTGCCAGCAGCGTAGTCGGAGGGAACCAAGAGACCCAGTACTTC; CDR3aa: CASSVVGGNQETQYF; d_gene: -; len: 15; j_gene: TRBJ2-5; v_gene: TRBV9; abundance: -
CDR3nt: TGTGCCACCATAACGTACGGCCGCAATAGCAATCAGCCCCAGCATTTT; CDR3aa: CATITYGRNSNQPQHF; d_gene: -; len: 16; j_gene: TRBJ1-5; v_gene: TRBV28; abundance: many
CDR3nt: TGCAGTGCCCGAAGGGGGACTAGCGGGATCAGCACAGATACGCAGTATTTT; CDR3aa: CSARRGTSGISTDTQYF; d_gene: TRBD2; len: 17; j_gene: TRBJ2-3; v_gene: TRBV20-1; abundance: -
CDR3nt: TGTGCCAGCAGACAGATAGGGACGGCCAGCTCCTACGAGCAGTACTTC; CDR3aa: CASRQIGTASSYEQYF; d_gene: -; len: 16; j_gene: TRBJ2-7; v_gene: TRBV27; abundance: -
CDR3nt: TGCAGTGCCTGGGGACAGGGCCTCACCTACGAGCAGTACTTC; CDR3aa: CSAWGQGLTYEQYF; d_gene: TRBD1; len: 14; j_gene: TRBJ2-7; v_gene: TRBV20-1; abundance: many
CDR3nt: TGTGCCAGCAGCCACTCGGGCGAGGGGCTCTACGAGCAGTACTTC; CDR3aa: CASSHSGEGLYEQYF; d_gene: -; len: 15; j_gene: TRBJ2-7; v_gene: TRBV7-9; abundance: -
CDR3nt: TGTGCCAGCAGCGCCCTCCGGGCAGGGCCTAACCAAGAGACCCAGTACTTC; CDR3aa: CASSALRAGPNQETQYF; d_gene: -; len: 17; j_gene: TRBJ2-5; v_gene: TRBV7-9; abundance: -
CDR3nt: TGTGCCAGCTCACCGGGACAGGTTGGAAACACCATATATTTT; CDR3aa: CASSPGQVGNTIYF; d_gene: TRBD1; len: 14; j_gene: TRBJ1-3; v_gene: TRBV18; abundance: few
CDR3nt: TGTGCCAGCAGTTGGGACACTTCCCCCTACGAGCAGTACTTC; CDR3aa: CASSWDTSPYEQYF; d_gene: -; len: 14; j_gene: TRBJ2-7; v_gene: TRBV12-3/TRBV12-4; abundance: many
CDR3nt: TGTGCCAGCAGCTTAGCACTAGCGGTTAGCACAGATACGCAGTATTTT; CDR3aa: CASSLALAVSTDTQYF; d_gene: TRBD2; len: 16; j_gene: TRBJ2-3; v_gene: TRBV7-8; abundance: -
CDR3nt: TGTGCCAGTAGTATCGACTCAGCCTACGAGCAGTACTTC; CDR3aa: CASSIDSAYEQYF; d_gene: -; len: 13; j_gene: TRBJ2-7; v_gene: TRBV19; abundance: many
CDR3nt: TGTGCCAGCAGTTCCCCGATACGGACCACCTACGAGCAGTACTTC; CDR3aa: CASSSPIRTTYEQYF; d_gene: -; len: 15; j_gene: TRBJ2-7; v_gene: TRBV28; abundance: -
CDR3nt: TGTGCCAGCAGCGTAGATCTAGCGGGAGGGCCCTCGGGGGCCAACGTCCTGACTTTC; CDR3aa: CASSVDLAGGPSGANVLTF; d_gene: TRBD2; len: 19; j_gene: TRBJ2-6; v_gene: TRBV9; abundance: -
CDR3nt: TGTGCCAGCAGTTTATTTGGCAGGGGCCCTCATAATTCACCCCTCCACTTT; CDR3aa: CASSLFGRGPHNSPLHF; d_gene: -; len: 17; j_gene: TRBJ1-6; v_gene: TRBV27; abundance: -
CDR3nt: TGTGCCACCAGCAGAGATCGACAGGGTGAAGAGACCCAGTACTTC; CDR3aa: CATSRDRQGEETQYF; d_gene: TRBD1; len: 15; j_gene: TRBJ2-5; v_gene: TRBV15; abundance: -
CDR3nt: TGCAGTGGGACAGGGGGCAGTCAGCCCCAGCATTTT; CDR3aa: CSGTGGSQPQHF; d_gene: TRBD1; len: 12; j_gene: TRBJ1-5; v_gene: TRBV20-1; abundance: -
CDR3nt: TGCGCCAGCAGCCAATCTCCCACCCGGGAATATGGCTACACCTTC; CDR3aa: CASSQSPTREYGYTF; d_gene: -; len: 15; j_gene: TRBJ1-2; v_gene: TRBV4-1; abundance: -
CDR3nt: TGTGCCAGCAGCTTAGGGGGGGGCTCCACCCCTACCGGGGAGCTGTTTTTT; CDR3aa: CASSLGGGSTPTGELFF; d_gene: -; len: 17; j_gene: TRBJ2-2; v_gene: TRBV7-2; abundance: -
CDR3nt: TGTGCCAGCAGCGTAGATTCTAGCCCGAACTCCGGGGAGCTGTTTTTT; CDR3aa: CASSVDSSPNSGELFF; d_gene: -; len: 16; j_gene: TRBJ2-2; v_gene: TRBV9; abundance: many
CDR3nt: TGCGCCAGCAGCCAAGTCACGCTTTTGAGTCTGGAGCAGTACTTC; CDR3aa: CASSQVTLLSLEQYF; d_gene: -; len: 15; j_gene: TRBJ2-7; v_gene: TRBV4-1; abundance: -
CDR3nt: TGCGCCAGCAGCCTGAGGGTCGAGACAAACACTGAAGCTTTCTTT; CDR3aa: CASSLRVETNTEAFF; d_gene: -; len: 15; j_gene: TRBJ1-1; v_gene: TRBV5-1; abundance: -
CDR3nt: TGTGCCAGCAGTTATTGGGCTAGCGGCACAGATACGCAGTATTTT; CDR3aa: CASSYWASGTDTQYF; d_gene: -; len: 15; j_gene: TRBJ2-3; v_gene: TRBV6-9; abundance: few
CDR3nt: TGCGCCAGCAGCTTTTACAAAAGGGGACTACCCTCCTACAATGAGCAGTTCTTC; CDR3aa: CASSFYKRGLPSYNEQFF; d_gene: TRBD2; len: 18; j_gene: TRBJ2-1; v_gene: TRBV5-1; abundance: few
CDR3nt: TGCAGTGCTAGAGGGAGGACTAGCGGGAGAGGGTCCTACGAGCAGTACTTC; CDR3aa: CSARGRTSGRGSYEQYF; d_gene: TRBD2; len: 17; j_gene: TRBJ2-7; v_gene: TRBV20-1; abundance: many
CDR3nt: TGTGCCAGCAGTGCCGGGACTAGCGGTGCCCTACGTATCGAGACGAACACCGGGGAGCTGTTTTTT; CDR3aa: CASSAGTSGALRIETNTGELFF; d_gene: TRBD2; len: 22; j_gene: TRBJ2-2; v_gene: TRBV2; abundance: few